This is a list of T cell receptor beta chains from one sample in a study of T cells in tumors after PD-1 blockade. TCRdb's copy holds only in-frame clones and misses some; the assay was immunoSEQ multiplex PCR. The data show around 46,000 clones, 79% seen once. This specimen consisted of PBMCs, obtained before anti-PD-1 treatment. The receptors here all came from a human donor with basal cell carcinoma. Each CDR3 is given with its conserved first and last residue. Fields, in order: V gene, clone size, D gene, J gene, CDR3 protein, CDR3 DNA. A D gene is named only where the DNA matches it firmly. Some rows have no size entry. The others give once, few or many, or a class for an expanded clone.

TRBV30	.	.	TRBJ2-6	CAWGLYSGANVLTF	TGTGCCTGGGGTCTTTACTCTGGGGCCAACGTCCTGACTTTC
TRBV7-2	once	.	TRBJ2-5	CASSLGFWETQYF	TGTGCCAGCAGCTTAGGGTTTTGGGAGACCCAGTACTTC
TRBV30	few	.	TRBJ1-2	CAWSVGLRYGYTF	TGTGCCTGGAGTGTGGGACTTCGCTATGGCTACACCTTC
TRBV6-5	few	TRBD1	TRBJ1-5	CASSLRQGAGQPQHF	TGTGCCAGCAGTCTACGACAGGGGGCAGGTCAGCCCCAGCATTTT
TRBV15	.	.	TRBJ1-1	CATSRGHSDTEAFF	TGTGCCACCAGCAGAGGACACTCCGACACTGAAGCTTTCTTT
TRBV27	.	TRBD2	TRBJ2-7	CASSTPSGRADEQYF	TGTGCCAGCAGTACCCCTAGCGGGAGGGCCGACGAGCAGTACTTC
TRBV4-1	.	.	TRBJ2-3	CASSQSGLESDTQYF	TGCGCCAGCAGCCAATCCGGACTTGAGTCAGATACGCAGTATTTT
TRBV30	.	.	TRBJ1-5	CAWSLGGQPQHF	TGTGCCTGGAGTTTGGGGGGGCAGCCCCAGCATTTT
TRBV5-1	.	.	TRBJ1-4	CASSMGPSNEKLFF	TGCGCCAGCAGCATGGGGCCTTCTAATGAAAAACTGTTTTTT
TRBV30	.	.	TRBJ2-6	CAWTHPGTGANVLTF	TGTGCCTGGACCCATCCGGGGACTGGGGCCAACGTCCTGACTTTC
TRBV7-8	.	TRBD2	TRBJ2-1	CASSLYRTSGRRQGNEQFF	TGTGCCAGCAGCCTCTACCGGACTAGCGGGAGAAGGCAGGGCAATGAGCAGTTCTTC
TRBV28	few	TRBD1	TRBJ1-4	CASSSGQGREKLFF	TGTGCCAGCAGTTCTGGACAGGGAAGGGAAAAACTGTTTTTT
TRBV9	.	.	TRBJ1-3	CASSPLRLPSRNTIYF	TGTGCCAGCAGCCCCCTGCGACTTCCCTCGAGAAACACCATATATTTT
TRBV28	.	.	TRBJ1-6	CASKRQRSSYNSPLHF	TGTGCCAGCAAACGACAGAGGAGCTCCTATAATTCACCCCTCCACTTT
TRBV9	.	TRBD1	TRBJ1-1	CASSSGQGAYTEAFF	TGTGCCAGCAGCTCCGGACAGGGGGCTTACACTGAAGCTTTCTTT
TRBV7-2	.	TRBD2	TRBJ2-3	CASSLGLAGPSRSTDTQYF	TGTGCCAGCAGCTTAGGACTAGCGGGACCCTCCCGAAGCACAGATACGCAGTATTTT
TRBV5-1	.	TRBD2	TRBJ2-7	CASSHPQRGAYEQYF	TGCGCCAGCAGCCACCCACAGCGGGGGGCCTACGAGCAGTACTTC
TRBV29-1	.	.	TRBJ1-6	CSVSGSTYNSPLHF	TGCAGCGTTTCGGGCAGCACGTATAATTCACCCCTCCACTTT
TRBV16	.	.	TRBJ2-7	CASSQYSGPSPVEQYF	TGTGCCAGCAGCCAATATTCGGGACCCAGTCCTGTCGAGCAGTACTTC
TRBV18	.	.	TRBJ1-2	CASSLSTTAGGYTF	TGTGCCAGCTCACTTTCGACGACCGCGGGGGGCTACACCTTC
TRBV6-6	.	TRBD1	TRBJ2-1	CASSPRTGGRDEQFF	TGTGCCAGCAGTCCACGGACAGGGGGCAGGGATGAGCAGTTCTTC
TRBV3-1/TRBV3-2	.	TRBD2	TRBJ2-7	CASSNPGTTFLRGQYF	TGTGCCAGCAGCAACCCCGGGACTACGTTTCTACGAGGGCAGTACTTC
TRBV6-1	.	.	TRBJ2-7	CASSESPNYEQYF	TGTGCCAGCAGTGAATCCCCGAACTACGAGCAGTACTTC
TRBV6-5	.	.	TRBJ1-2	CASSYLGYGYTF	TGTGCCAGCAGTTACCTGGGCTATGGCTACACCTTC
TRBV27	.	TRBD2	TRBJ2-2	CASSLLGGGSGELFF	TGTGCCAGCAGTTTATTGGGCGGGGGATCCGGGGAGCTGTTTTTT
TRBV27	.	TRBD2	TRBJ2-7	CASSTRSTSGSEQYF	TGTGCCAGCAGTACCCGTTCGACTAGCGGGAGTGAGCAGTACTTC
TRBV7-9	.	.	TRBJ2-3	CASRQGLSTDTQYF	TGTGCCAGCAGGCAGGGGCTCAGCACAGATACGCAGTATTTT
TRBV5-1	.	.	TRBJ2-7	CASGRDPAKGEQYF	TGCGCCAGCGGTAGAGACCCAGCAAAAGGGGAGCAGTACTTC
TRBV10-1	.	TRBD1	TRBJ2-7	CASSYSRDRGLYEQYF	TGCGCCAGCAGTTACAGCCGGGACAGGGGGCTTTACGAGCAGTACTTC
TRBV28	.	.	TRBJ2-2	CASSPVTGWGGELFF	TGTGCCAGCAGTCCAGTCACTGGTTGGGGCGGGGAGCTGTTTTTT
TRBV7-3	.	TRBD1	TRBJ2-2	CASSSGTGNTGELFF	TGTGCCAGCAGCTCCGGGACAGGGAACACCGGGGAGCTGTTTTTT
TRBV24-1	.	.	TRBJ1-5	CATSGGTNQPQHF	TGTGCCACCAGTGGGGGTACCAATCAGCCCCAGCATTTT
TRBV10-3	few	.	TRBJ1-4	CAISAWGQWNEKLFF	TGTGCCATCAGTGCTTGGGGCCAGTGGAATGAAAAACTGTTTTTT
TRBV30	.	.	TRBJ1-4	CAWSVRRHGVEKLFF	TGTGCCTGGAGTGTACGACGACATGGGGTCGAAAAACTGTTTTTT
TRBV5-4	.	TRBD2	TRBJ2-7	CASSLSQGTSGRGEQYF	TGTGCCAGCAGCCTCAGCCAGGGGACTAGCGGGAGGGGTGAGCAGTACTTC
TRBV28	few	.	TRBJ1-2	CASSLQDYGYTF	TGTGCCAGCAGTTTACAGGACTATGGCTACACCTTC
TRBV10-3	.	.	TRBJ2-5	CAISERGETQYF	TGTGCCATCAGTGAGCGGGGGGAGACCCAGTACTTC
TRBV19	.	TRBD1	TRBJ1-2	CASSIGIGGGERGYTF	TGTGCCAGTAGTATAGGAATCGGAGGGGGCGAGCGTGGCTACACCTTC
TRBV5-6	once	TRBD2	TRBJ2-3	CASRVGLAGKGRTDTQYF	TGTGCCAGCAGGGTGGGACTAGCGGGGAAAGGAAGAACAGATACGCAGTATTTT
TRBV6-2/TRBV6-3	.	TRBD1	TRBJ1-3	CASSPGQASGNTIYF	TGTGCCAGCAGCCCAGGACAGGCTTCTGGAAACACCATATATTTT
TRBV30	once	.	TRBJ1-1	CAWSVEGFNTEAFF	TGTGCCTGGAGTGTCGAGGGATTCAACACTGAAGCTTTCTTT
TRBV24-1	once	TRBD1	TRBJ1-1	CATSDLTGATFF	TGTGCCACCAGTGACCTGACAGGGGCGACTTTCTTT
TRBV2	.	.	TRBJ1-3	CASSDSGTGNTIYF	TGTGCCAGCAGTGACAGCGGTACTGGAAACACCATATATTTT
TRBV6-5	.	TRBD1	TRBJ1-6	CALRQGRNSPLHF	TGTGCGCTCCGACAGGGCCGCAATTCACCCCTCCACTTT
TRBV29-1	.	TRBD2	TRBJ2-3	CSVRSGTSTDTQYF	TGCAGCGTCCGAAGCGGGACGAGCACAGATACGCAGTATTTT
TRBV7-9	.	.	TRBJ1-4	CASSLKRLGNEKLFF	TGTGCCAGCAGCTTAAAACGGTTGGGGAATGAAAAACTGTTTTTT
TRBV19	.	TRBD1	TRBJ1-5	CASSIGTGLNQPQHF	TGTGCCAGTAGTATAGGGACAGGGCTCAATCAGCCCCAGCATTTT
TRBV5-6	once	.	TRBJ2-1	CASSPDVSSYNEQFF	TGTGCCAGCAGCCCTGACGTGAGCTCCTACAATGAGCAGTTCTTC
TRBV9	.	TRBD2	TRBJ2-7	CASSSRVGEGREDEQYF	TGTGCCAGCAGCTCTAGGGTGGGGGAGGGCAGGGAAGACGAGCAGTACTTC
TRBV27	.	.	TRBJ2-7	CASSLRPKTTEQYF	TGTGCCAGCAGTTTACGCCCTAAGACCACCGAGCAGTACTTC
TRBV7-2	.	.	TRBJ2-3	CASSPGSGAEGDTQYF	TGTGCCAGCAGCCCCGGGTCGGGAGCGGAGGGAGATACGCAGTATTTT
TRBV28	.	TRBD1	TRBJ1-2	CASSFEQGARGYTF	TGTGCCAGCAGTTTCGAACAGGGGGCTCGCGGCTACACCTTC
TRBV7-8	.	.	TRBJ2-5	CASSLQGGQETQYF	TGTGCCAGCAGCTTACAGGGTGGACAAGAGACCCAGTACTTC
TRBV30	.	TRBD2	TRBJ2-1	CAWWVRGGNEQFF	TGTGCCTGGTGGGTGCGGGGGGGCAATGAGCAGTTCTTC
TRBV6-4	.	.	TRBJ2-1	CASIRLGARGYRHEQFF	TGTGCCAGCATCCGACTTGGGGCCAGGGGTTACCGGCATGAGCAGTTCTTC
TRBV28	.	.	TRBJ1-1	CASRRRRQMNTEAFF	TGTGCCAGCAGACGTCGCAGACAGATGAACACTGAAGCTTTCTTT
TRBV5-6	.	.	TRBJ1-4	CASSPGGGSLPGNEKLFF	TGTGCCAGCAGCCCTGGCGGGGGATCTTTGCCCGGAAATGAAAAACTGTTTTTT